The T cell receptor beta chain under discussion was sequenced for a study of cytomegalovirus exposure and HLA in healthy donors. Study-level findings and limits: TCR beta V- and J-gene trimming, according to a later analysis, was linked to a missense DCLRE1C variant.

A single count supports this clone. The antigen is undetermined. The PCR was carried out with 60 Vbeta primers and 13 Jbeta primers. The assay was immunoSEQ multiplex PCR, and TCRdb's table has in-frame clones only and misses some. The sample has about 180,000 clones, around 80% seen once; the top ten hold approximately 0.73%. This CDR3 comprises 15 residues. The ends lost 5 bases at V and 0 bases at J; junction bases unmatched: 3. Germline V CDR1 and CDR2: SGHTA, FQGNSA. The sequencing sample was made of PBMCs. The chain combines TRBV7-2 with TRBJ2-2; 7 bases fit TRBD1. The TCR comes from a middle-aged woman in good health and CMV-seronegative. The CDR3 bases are TGTGCCAGCAGCATTCAGGGGGCGAACACCGGGGAGCTGTTTTTT. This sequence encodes CASSIQGANTGELFF.